This T cell receptor beta chain was sequenced during a study of cytomegalovirus exposure and HLA in healthy donors. Study-wide context: Unique TCRs numbering some 77 million, obtained from HLA-typed donors, made up an early data release. Points from the study as a whole: HLA restriction was apparent for most CMV-associated TCR beta chains in a later analysis. Most observed TCR sequences were rare, whereas some public TCRs were detected in many donors. Immune exposure information comprised only CMV serostatus.

Vbeta (60) and Jbeta (13) primers were used in the PCR. TCRdb keeps only in-frame clones here, not all; method: immunoSEQ multiplex PCR. The sample has approximately 110,000 clones, roughly 14% seen once. This CDR3 is 16 amino acids long. Germline V gene sequence: CDR1 SGHAT, CDR2 FQNNGV. V shed 5 bases and J shed 2 bases, with 19 bases lying between them. Remarks on this clone: Its antigen is as yet unknown.

Sequencing was performed on PBMCs. The chain is built from TRBV11-2 and TRBJ2-7; weak D call: TRBD1 (6 bases). The TCR comes from a woman aged 18 to 35 in good health and CMV-seronegative. For the CDR3, the DNA is TGTGCCAGCAGCGTTATATCCCTGGGACACCCCTACGAGCAGTACTTC. Its protein product is CASSVISLGHPYEQYF.